Following are 27 T cell receptor beta chains from one sample sequenced in a study of beta chain features in type 1 diabetes. Since all of the isolated RNA was reverse transcribed, expressed TCRB transcripts were what got sequenced. Using immunoSEQ multiplex PCR, the repertoire was profiled, and TCRdb retains in-frame clones only, with some absent. Here the sample spans hundreds of thousands of clones, around 28% being singletons. Source material: naive CD4+ T cells from blood. Receptor source: a man aged 18-30 years in good health.

This chain uses TRBV30 with TRBJ1-5; D remains unclear. Per the germline V gene, CDR1 is GTSNPN and CDR2 is SVGIG (reference sequence). This CDR3 contains 15 residues. V lost 1 base and J lost 0, with 10 bases in between. In nucleotides, the CDR3 is TGTGCCTGGAGTGAAGGAGAATATAGCAATCAGCCCCAGCATTTT. This encodes CAWSEGEYSNQPQHF.

The rearrangement uses TRBV15 and TRBJ2-5; no reliable D call. The CDR3 contains 14 residues. V gave up 8 bases and J gave up 9 bases, with 22 bases separating them. CDR1 is LNHNV, CDR2 YYDKDF, per germline (reference sequence). This chain's CDR3 is CATRQAGLGGAQYF. CDR3 sequence (DNA): TGTGCCACCCGTCAGGCAGGTCTAGGTGGGGCCCAGTACTTC.

V usage is TRBV11-3 and J usage is TRBJ2-7; unclear D gene. Germline CDR1 is SGHNT and CDR2 is YENEEA. This CDR3 spans 14 amino acids. V lost 5 bases and J 3 bases, leaving 14 bases between the germline ends. This CDR3 reads CASSGFQDGYEQYF. CDR3 nucleotides: TGTGCCAGCAGCGGGTTTCAGGACGGCTACGAGCAGTACTTC.

The chain uses TRBV11-2 and TRBJ2-7; weak D call: TRBD2 (5 bases). The CDR3 length is 16 residues. Germline V gene sequence: CDR1 SGHAT, CDR2 FQNNGV. Trimming shortened V by 5 bases and J by 4 bases, and 21 bases separated the two germline ends. DNA of the CDR3: TGTGCCAGCAGCCCCAGGCGGGTTGGCAGCAGGTACGAGCAGTACTTC. It translates to CASSPRRVGSRYEQYF.

The V gene is TRBV11-2, the J gene TRBJ2-3; the match to TRBD2 covers 14 bases. V shed 6 bases and J 6 bases; nucleotides not matched to a gene: 8. This CDR3 has 16 residues. Germline CDR1 and CDR2: SGHAT and FQNNGV. The CDR3: CASSRTSGRTEDTQYF. The CDR3 coding sequence is TGTGCCAGCAGTCGGACTAGCGGGAGGACGGAGGATACGCAGTATTTT.

The rearrangement links TRBV7-2 to TRBJ2-3; unclear D gene. V lost 8 bases and J 4 bases, leaving 7 bases between the germline ends. The CDR3 is made up of 11 amino acids. Germline-derived CDR1 and CDR2 are SGHTA and FQGNSA. CDR3 loop: CASRRADTQYF. The CDR3 DNA is TGTGCCAGCCGCCGAGCAGATACGCAGTATTTT.

This clone occurred a few times. This sample includes further DNA sequences coding for the same CDR3. The chain is built from TRBV20-1 and TRBJ2-5, with D perhaps assigned TRBD1 or TRBD2 (5 bases each). Germline V CDR1 and CDR2: DFQATT, SNEGSKA (reference sequence). V lost 3 bases and J 4 bases, leaving 6 bases between the germline ends. This CDR3 has 11 residues. The CDR3 sequence: CSARRGETQYF. The CDR3 DNA is TGCAGTGCTAGGAGGGGAGAGACCCAGTACTTC.

This clone was counted between two and nine times. The chain is built from TRBV29-1 and TRBJ2-2; TRBD1 agrees at 8 bases. The CDR3 loop spans 14 amino acids. With V trimmed by 8 bases and J by 3 bases, 8 bases remained unmatched. Per germline, CDR1 SQVTM and CDR2 ANQGSEA. The CDR3: CSFSRGRDTGELFF. The CDR3 DNA reads as TGCAGCTTTTCCAGGGGGCGAGACACCGGGGAGCTGTTTTTT.

A few counts support this clone. The chain combines TRBV30 with TRBJ1-4; the D is unclear. The V gene's germline CDR1 is GTSNPN and CDR2 SVGIG (reference sequence). Trimming pared 2 bases from V and 0 bases from J, leaving 13 bases between. The CDR3 sequence is 16 residues long. CDR3 nucleotides: TGTGCCTGGAGTTTAGAAGCAGTTGCAACTAATGAAAAACTGTTTTTT. Its protein is CAWSLEAVATNEKLFF. Drawing the rest from reference TRBV30 and TRBJ1-4, the complete variable domain is SQTIHQWPATLVQPVGSPLSLECTVEGTSNPNLYWYRQAAGRGLQLLFYSVGIGQISSEVPQNLSASRPQDRQFILSSKKLLLSDSGFYLCAWSLEAVATNEKLFFGSGTQLSVL.

This chain uses TRBV11-1 with TRBJ1-4; TRBD1 agrees at 7 bases. The CDR3 contains 13 residues. CDR1 SGHAT and CDR2 FQDESV come from the germline V gene (reference sequence). Trimming at V came to 5 bases and at J to 7 bases, leaving 4 bases not matched to a gene. The CDR3 loop is CASSIRDSEKLFF. The DNA for the CDR3 is TGTGCCAGCAGCATCCGGGACAGTGAAAAACTGTTTTTT.

This chain uses TRBV6-6 with TRBJ2-6; D gene ambiguous. Trimming pared 5 bases from V and 4 bases from J, leaving 6 bases between. The germline gives CDR1 MNHNY, CDR2 SVGAGI (reference sequence). The CDR3 runs to 13 residues. The DNA of the CDR3 is TGTGCCAGCAGTCGGTTCGGGGCCAACGTCCTGACTTTC. Protein: CASSRFGANVLTF.

V is TRBV29-1 and J is TRBJ2-2, with D perhaps given as TRBD1 or TRBD2 (5 bases each). This CDR3 is 13 amino acids long. The germline V and J ends were trimmed by 7 bases and 7 bases, with 16 bases remaining between them. Germline V lookup: CDR1 SQVTM, CDR2 ANQGSEA. The CDR3 DNA sequence: TGCAGCGCCACCCGTGGGGCGGGCGGGGAGCTGTTTTTT. This sequence encodes CSATRGAGGELFF.

This clone appeared once. The chain joins TRBV9 to TRBJ2-6; possibly TRBD2 for D (5 bases). The V end was cut by 4 bases, the J end by 3 bases, with 8 bases between. Germline V gives CDR1 SGDLS, CDR2 YYNGEE. The CDR3 contains 14 residues. The CDR3 nucleotides read TGTGCCAGCAGCCCCCGGGGTGGGGCCAACGTCCTGACTTTC. This encodes CASSPRGGANVLTF.

V gene TRBV29-1 combines with J gene TRBJ2-3, with D possibly matching TRBD1 (5 bases). The CDR3 loop spans 14 amino acids. V shed 1 base and J shed 4 bases, with 12 bases lying between them. From germline, CDR1 is SQVTM and CDR2 ANQGSEA. CDR3 in amino acids: CSVEGGQIPDTQYF. CDR3 bases: TGCAGCGTTGAAGGGGGCCAGATACCAGATACGCAGTATTTT.

The rearrangement uses TRBV20-1 and TRBJ2-1, with D perhaps TRBD2 (6 bases). With 6 bases removed from V and 10 bases from J, the gap between germline ends came to 13 bases. The germline V gene has CDR1 DFQATT and CDR2 SNEGSKA (reference sequence). This CDR3 contains 11 residues. The CDR3 nucleotides read TGCAGTGCCGGACTTGGGGGGGAGCAGTTCTTC. Translation: CSAGLGGEQFF.

The table lists this clone with a few counts. V is TRBV7-9 and J is TRBJ2-1; D is tentatively TRBD1 or TRBD2 (5 bases each). This CDR3 has 14 amino acids. Trimming shortened V by 5 bases and J by 4 bases, and 12 bases separated the two germline ends. Germline CDR1 is SEHNR and CDR2 is FQNEAQ (reference sequence). CDR3 sequence (DNA): TGTGCCAGCAGCGACCGGGACGGATACAATGAGCAGTTCTTC. Its protein product is CASSDRDGYNEQFF.

This chain links TRBV7-9 with TRBJ1-5; 7 bases are a match to TRBD1. Looked up from germline, CDR1 is SEHNR and CDR2 is FQNEAQ (reference sequence). CDR3 length: 13 amino acids. The J segment lost 1 base and the V segment lost 7 bases, leaving 1 base of the junction unmatched. This CDR3 reads CASTQGSNQPQHF. The CDR3 DNA reads TGTGCCAGCACACAGGGGAGCAATCAGCCCCAGCATTTT.

This clone turned up a few times. V and J are TRBV5-1 and TRBJ2-1; TRBD2 matches at 12 bases. The V segment lost 3 bases and the J segment 5 bases; nucleotides outside the gene matches: 6. The CDR3 is made up of 16 amino acids. The germline V gene has CDR1 SGHRS and CDR2 YFSETQ. The CDR3 here is CASSYGLAGMNNEQFF. The CDR3 DNA sequence: TGCGCCAGCAGCTACGGACTAGCGGGGATGAACAATGAGCAGTTCTTC.

This clone was detected a few times. The gene calls are TRBV28 and TRBJ1-4, with D possibly matching TRBD1 (6 bases). The CDR3 runs to 14 residues. CDR1 is MDHEN and CDR2 is SYDVKM in the germline V gene. V was trimmed by 4 bases and J by 8 bases, leaving 14 bases between them. CDR3 sequence (DNA): TGTGCCAGCAGTTCCCGCCAGGGGAGAGAAAAACTGTTTTTT. Residues: CASSSRQGREKLFF.

This clone was counted only a few times. The chain links TRBV4-3 to TRBJ2-7; 8 bases map to TRBD2. The junction had 9 bases not matched to a gene; V was cut back by 6 bases and J by 2 bases. In germline, CDR1 is LGHNA, CDR2 YSLEER. This CDR3 has 15 residues. The CDR3 region has the DNA TGCGCCAGCAGTGCCCAACTAGCGGCTACCTACGAGCAGTACTTC. Its translation: CASSAQLAATYEQYF.

This clone was recorded once. The chain couples TRBV11-2 to TRBJ2-1; TRBD1 matches at 8 bases. Trimming took 5 bases from V and 5 from J; bases not matched to a gene: 8. Germline CDR1 and CDR2: SGHAT and FQNNGV. CDR3 size: 15 residues. For the CDR3, the DNA is TGTGCCAGCAGCCCTAGACAGGGGAAACACAATGAGCAGTTCTTC. Translated: CASSPRQGKHNEQFF.

The chain combines TRBV4-3 with TRBJ1-1; D remains unclear. The CDR3 loop spans 15 amino acids. Trimming left V 0 bases short and J 4 bases short, with 12 bases between. Germline V gene lookup returns CDR1 LGHNA and CDR2 YSLEER. The CDR3 DNA is TGCGCCAGCAGCCAAGAAGGTCTGGTGGCCACTGAAGCTTTCTTT. Protein sequence: CASSQEGLVATEAFF.

The table lists this clone with a few counts. The genes are TRBV21-1 and TRBJ1-5. TRBV21-1 is given as a pseudogene. This CDR3 is built from 9 residues. This CDR3 is CASSEPRHF. The CDR3 nucleotides are TGTGCCAGCAGCGAACCGCGGCATTTT.

The V gene is TRBV30, the J gene TRBJ2-5; TRBD1 matches at 8 bases. In germline, CDR1 is GTSNPN, CDR2 SVGIG (reference sequence). The CDR3 extends over 18 amino acids. With 3 bases clipped from V and 5 bases from J, the junction kept 20 bases outside the gene matches. The CDR3 is CAWRNAPDRVFIMETQYF. The CDR3 nucleotides are TGTGCCTGGAGGAACGCGCCGGACAGGGTTTTTATAATGGAGACCCAGTACTTC.

The V gene is TRBV30, the J gene TRBJ2-2; tentative D call: TRBD2 (5 bases). Trimming took off 4 bases at V and 10 bases at J, with 13 bases between the two ends. The CDR3 sequence is 12 residues long. The germline CDR1 and CDR2 sequences are GTSNPN and SVGIG (reference sequence). CDR3: CAWKGGPVELFF. As DNA, the CDR3 is TGTGCCTGGAAGGGCGGGCCGGTGGAGCTGTTTTTT.

This clone has more than one count but fewer than ten. The V and J genes are TRBV9 and TRBJ2-7; D gene uncertain. Trimming left V 0 bases short and J 3 bases short, with 13 bases between. From germline, CDR1 is SGDLS and CDR2 YYNGEE. The CDR3 runs 15 residues. This chain's CDR3 is CASSVGAPAFYEQYF. The CDR3 DNA reads TGTGCCAGCAGCGTAGGGGCCCCAGCCTTCTACGAGCAGTACTTC.

This clone has more than one count but fewer than ten. V usage is TRBV29-1 and J usage is TRBJ2-1, with 7 bases matching TRBD2. V shed 2 bases, J shed 5 bases, and the junction held 3 bases outside the gene matches. Germline lookup yields CDR1 SQVTM and CDR2 ANQGSEA. The CDR3 is made up of 13 amino acids. In nucleotides, the CDR3 is TGCAGCGTTGAAAGGGACTACCACAATGAGCAGTTCTTC. This gives the protein CSVERDYHNEQFF.